This is a list of T cell receptor beta chains from one sample in a study of T cells in Graves' hyperthyroidism and ophthalmopathy. One entry per CDR3 protein results from TCRdb running MiXCR on the multiplex PCR reads. Among roughly 580,000 distinct CDR3 sequences listed, roughly 46% were seen once. The sequenced sample was peripheral blood or thyroid tissue (not recorded which). Receptor source: a woman between 18 and 29 years old with Graves' hyperthyroidism. CDR3s include the opening cysteine and the closing phenylalanine or tryptophan. Each record gives: V gene, D gene, clone size, J gene, CDR3 DNA, CDR3 protein. A D gene is named only where the DNA matches it firmly. The size entry is marked missing in some rows and otherwise reads once, few, many or a size class.

TRBV29-1,TRBD1,few,TRBJ2-5,TGCAGCTCCGGGACAGGGTACCAAGAGACCCAGTACTTC,CSSGTGYQETQYF
TRBV6-5,.,.,TRBJ2-5,TGTGCCAGCAGGGCGGGCTTGCAGGCCGAGACCCAGTACTTC,CASRAGLQAETQYF
TRBV29-1,.,.,TRBJ1-5,TGCAGCGTATCCGGGAATCAGCCCCAGCATTTT,CSVSGNQPQHF
TRBV2,TRBD1,many,TRBJ1-6,TGTGCCAGCAGGGGGGACAGGGGGCGTAACTCACCCCTCCACTTT,CASRGDRGRNSPLHF
TRBV15,.,many,TRBJ1-5,TGTGCCACCAGCACCCCCCAGGGGAATCAGCCCCAGCATTTT,CATSTPQGNQPQHF
TRBV5-1,TRBD1,.,TRBJ2-7,TGCGCCAGCAGCCCCCCGGGACAGGACTACGAGCAGTACTTC,CASSPPGQDYEQYF
TRBV29-1,.,many,TRBJ1-5,TGCAGCGTTGCTAGCCAGACCAATCAGCCCCAGCATTTT,CSVASQTNQPQHF
TRBV7-9,.,.,TRBJ2-7,TGTGCCAGCAGCCAAGATCCCCCCTCCGAGCAGTACTTC,CASSQDPPSEQYF
TRBV12-3/TRBV12-4,.,.,TRBJ2-6,TGTGCCAGCAGTTTAAAAGGTCCTGGGGCCAACGTCCTGACTTTC,CASSLKGPGANVLTF
TRBV7-2,.,few,TRBJ2-7,TGCGCCAGCAGCCAACCAACCCGATTTCACGAGCAGTACTTC,CASSQPTRFHEQYF
TRBV29-1,TRBD1,many,TRBJ2-5,TGCAGCTCATGGGGTCAGGGGGTGGGAGAGACCCAGTACTTC,CSSWGQGVGETQYF
TRBV4-1,.,few,TRBJ1-4,TGCGCCAGCAGCCAAGATCGACAGGTGGAAAAACTGTTTTTT,CASSQDRQVEKLFF
TRBV25-1,.,.,TRBJ2-7,TGTGCCAGCAGTTACTATGCGGGATCTTACGAGCAGTACTTC,CASSYYAGSYEQYF
TRBV9,.,few,TRBJ1-1,TGTGCCAGCAGTCGGGGGGGGGGTGAAGCTTTCTTT,CASSRGGGEAFF
TRBV15,.,.,TRBJ2-6,TGTGCCAGCAGCAGAGCGGTTAGCTCTGGGGCCAACGGCCTGACTTTC,CASSRAVSSGANGLTF
TRBV7-9,.,.,TRBJ2-2,TGTGCCAGCAGCTTAACTGCCGTGGGGTTTTCCACCGGGGAGCTGTTTTTT,CASSLTAVGFSTGELFF